Listed below are T cell receptor beta chains from one sample, sequenced in a study of blood T cell repertoires in COVID-19. TCRdb's copy holds only in-frame clones and misses some; the assay was immunoSEQ multiplex PCR. The data contain approximately 250,000 clones, around 84% of them singletons. Specimen: peripheral blood. The receptors were gathered from a woman between 55 and 75 years old with COVID-19, enrolled during active disease. CDR3s include the opening cysteine and the closing phenylalanine or tryptophan. D genes are given only for firm matches. Only part of the rows carry a size: once, few, many, or a class if the clone is expanded.

d_gene	v_gene	abundance	j_gene	CDR3nt	CDR3aa
.	TRBV18	.	TRBJ1-3	TGTGCCAGCTCACCATTTCAGTCCTCTGGAAACACCATATATTTT	CASSPFQSSGNTIYF
.	TRBV5-4	.	TRBJ2-3	TGTGCCAGCAGCTTGAGGGGAGGAGATACGCAGTATTTT	CASSLRGGDTQYF
TRBD2	TRBV7-3	once	TRBJ2-2	TGTGCCAGCAGCCCAAGGGGACTAGCGGCTCCCGGGGAGCTGTTTTTT	CASSPRGLAAPGELFF
.	TRBV5-1	.	TRBJ2-7	TGCGCCAGCAGCTTGGTTTCCGGGAGCTACGAGCAGTACTTC	CASSLVSGSYEQYF
TRBD1	TRBV9	.	TRBJ2-5	TGTGCCAGCAGCTCCACAGGGACAGGGAGGGAGACCCAGTACTTC	CASSSTGTGRETQYF
TRBD2	TRBV4-1	.	TRBJ2-1	TGCGCCAGCAGCCACTTCGGACTAGCGGGAGTGTTTGAGCAGTTCTTC	CASSHFGLAGVFEQFF
TRBD2	TRBV19	.	TRBJ2-2	TGTGCCAGTAGTATAGATCGGGCGGGAGGGCCGGGCACCGGGGAGCTGTTTTTT	CASSIDRAGGPGTGELFF
TRBD2	TRBV19	.	TRBJ2-4	TGTGCCAGTAGTATCGGGACTAGCGGTGTACTAGCCAAAAACATTCAGTACTTC	CASSIGTSGVLAKNIQYF
.	TRBV4-2	.	TRBJ2-7	TGTGCCAGCAGCCAAGTAAGCCGGTACGAGCAGTACTTC	CASSQVSRYEQYF
.	TRBV18	few	TRBJ1-5	TGTGCCAGCTCACCCCGGAGCAGGGATGGTCAGCCCCAGCATTTT	CASSPRSRDGQPQHF
.	TRBV6-5	.	TRBJ1-1	TGTGCCAGCAGTTACTCGGGGCAGGTCACTGAAGCTTTCTTT	CASSYSGQVTEAFF
.	TRBV6-5	.	TRBJ2-7	TGTGCCAGCAGCCGGCTAGCCCCCTACGAGCAGTACTTC	CASSRLAPYEQYF
TRBD1	TRBV5-1	.	TRBJ2-4	TGCGCCAGCAGCGACGGACAGGTGTTAGCCAAAAACATTCAGTACTTC	CASSDGQVLAKNIQYF
.	TRBV6-4	.	TRBJ2-1	TGTGCCAGCAGTGCGCTAGGCTCCTACAATGAGCAGTTCTTC	CASSALGSYNEQFF
TRBD1	TRBV6-5	.	TRBJ1-5	TGTGCCAGCAGAATGACAGGGGTGGATCAGCCCCAGCATTTT	CASRMTGVDQPQHF
.	TRBV5-4	few	TRBJ2-7	TGTGCCAGCAGCTTGGGGGGGGACGCAAAGAAGTACGAGCAGTACTTC	CASSLGGDAKKYEQYF
.	TRBV3-1/TRBV3-2	.	TRBJ1-3	TGTGCCAGCAGCCAAGTACAGGGAAACACCATATATTTT	CASSQVQGNTIYF
TRBD2	TRBV5-1	.	TRBJ2-3	TGCGCCAGCAGCACTTTAGCGGGAGGGGACACAGATACGCAGTATTTT	CASSTLAGGDTDTQYF
TRBD2	TRBV5-1	few	TRBJ2-5	TGCGCCAGCAGGGAGACTAGCGGACCAGAGACCCAGTACTTC	CASRETSGPETQYF
TRBD1	TRBV18	.	TRBJ2-7	TGTGCCAGCTCACAAAGACAGGGGGACCACGAGCAGTACTTC	CASSQRQGDHEQYF
.	TRBV18	.	TRBJ1-1	TGTGCCAGCTCACGGAGGGAGGGGAACACTGAAGCTTTCTTT	CASSRREGNTEAFF
.	TRBV3-1/TRBV3-2	.	TRBJ2-7	TGTGCCAGCAGCCAAGTTCGGGGTAGGAACGAGCAGTACTTC	CASSQVRGRNEQYF
TRBD1	TRBV19	.	TRBJ1-5	TGTGCCAGTAACAGGGGGCTGGATCAGCCCCAGCATTTT	CASNRGLDQPQHF
TRBD1	TRBV27	.	TRBJ2-7	TGTGCCAGCAGTCCCCGGGCAGGGGGCCCCTACGAGCAGTACTTC	CASSPRAGGPYEQYF
TRBD2	TRBV7-8	.	TRBJ2-1	TGTGCCAGCAGCACACTCGGGACTAGCGCCTACAATGAGCAGTTCTTC	CASSTLGTSAYNEQFF
TRBD1	TRBV5-1	.	TRBJ1-2	TGCGCCAGCAGCGAACAGGGGGGGTACTATGGCTACACCTTC	CASSEQGGYYGYTF
.	TRBV25-1	.	TRBJ1-4	TGTGCCAGCCGACAGGCGGATAATGAAAAACTGTTTTTT	CASRQADNEKLFF
TRBD1	TRBV6-6	.	TRBJ2-7	TGTGCCAGCAGTTACGAACAGGGGGCGGCGTACGAGCAGTACTTC	CASSYEQGAAYEQYF
TRBD1	TRBV19	.	TRBJ2-7	TGTGCCAGTAGCCTCGACAGGGTTTCCAACGAGCAGTACTTC	CASSLDRVSNEQYF
TRBD1	TRBV6-1	.	TRBJ1-2	TGTGCCAGCAGTCCCCGGACAGGCTGGTATGGCTACACCTTC	CASSPRTGWYGYTF
.	TRBV28	.	TRBJ2-1	TGTGCCAGCAGTTCTCGAACCCTCCAAGCCTCTCCCTCCTACAATGAGCAGTTCTTC	CASSSRTLQASPSYNEQFF
.	TRBV28	.	TRBJ1-2	TGTGCCAGCTTCCAAAACTATGGCTACACCTTC	CASFQNYGYTF
TRBD1	TRBV27	.	TRBJ1-2	TGTGCCAGCAGTCCCTTGACCGGGACAGGGCTTAACTATGGCTACACCTTC	CASSPLTGTGLNYGYTF
TRBD2	TRBV7-2	.	TRBJ2-1	TGTGCCAGCAGCTTAGTCGGGGGGAGCTCCTACAATGAGCAGTTCTTC	CASSLVGGSSYNEQFF
TRBD1	TRBV7-2	.	TRBJ2-3	TGTGCCAGCAGCTTAGGGACAGGGGGCCGCACAGATACGCAGTATTTT	CASSLGTGGRTDTQYF
TRBD1	TRBV19	few	TRBJ1-6	TGTGCCAGTAGTCTTCGGACAGGGAGGTCTTCACCCCTCCACTTT	CASSLRTGRSSPLHF
TRBD2	TRBV3-1/TRBV3-2	.	TRBJ2-3	TGTGCCAGCAGCCAAGACGGGGCGGGAGGGCCTGGTACGCAGTATTTT	CASSQDGAGGPGTQYF
.	TRBV7-3	.	TRBJ1-1	TGTGCCAGCAGCTTGAACCCCACAGGGAAGACTGAAGCTTTCTTT	CASSLNPTGKTEAFF
.	TRBV5-1	.	TRBJ1-1	TGCGCCAGCAGCCGGGGAGGTGGGCGGATGAACACTGAAGCTTTCTTT	CASSRGGGRMNTEAFF
TRBD2	TRBV6-5	.	TRBJ2-7	TGTGCCAGTATCCGGGAGGGCAGGGGTTCCTACGAGCAGTACTTC	CASIREGRGSYEQYF
TRBD1	TRBV6-5	.	TRBJ2-7	TGTGCCAGCAGGGGGACAGGGTCCTACGAGCAGTACTTC	CASRGTGSYEQYF